The following is a TCR beta chain sequence with its context. The data were obtained in a study of blood T cell repertoires in COVID-19. About the research overall: The origin of the acute and convalescent COVID-19 samples was the United States, Italy and Spain. Sources were T cells, B-cell-depleted T cells, or PBMCs; the material itself was cDNA or gDNA.

In the authors' workflow: Counts of nucleated cells, estimated from reference gene primer amplification, were obtained. Some clones are missing from TCRdb's copy, which holds only in-frame ones; the method was immunoSEQ multiplex PCR. V, J and clone size derive from that table, while D and trimming were established from the DNA sequence. This sample has roughly 180,000 clones, with 65% to 85% found just once. CDR3 length equals 13 residues. Germline assignment: CDR1 SQVTM and CDR2 ANQGSEA. The germline V and J ends were trimmed by 0 bases and 5 bases, with 10 bases remaining between them. The clonotype originates from a woman aged 30 to 39 with acute or convalescent COVID-19. The chain recombines TRBV29-1 with TRBJ1-2; D is undetermined. Input material: peripheral blood. The CDR3 sequence: CSVEELFAYGYTF. CDR3 nucleotides: TGCAGCGTTGAAGAATTGTTTGCGTATGGCTACACCTTC.